This TCR beta chain was obtained from a study of cytomegalovirus exposure and HLA in healthy donors. The V gene's germline CDR1 is MDHEN and CDR2 SYDVKM. Trimming shortened V by 7 bases and J by 5 bases, and 14 bases separated the two germline ends. There are 14 residues in the CDR3. Study-wide results and limits: Presence/absence comparisons presumed near-even sequencing depth among donors. Using the classifier, cytomegalovirus status was reportedly diagnosed with high specificity and sensitivity. Links to common viral pathogens appeared, in a later analysis, for several of the most significant clusters.

Use of 60 Vbeta and 13 Jbeta primers characterized the PCR. Assay: immunoSEQ multiplex PCR; the TCRdb copy retains only in-frame clones and omits some. The sample holds about 210,000 clones; 80% to 90% are singletons and the top ten take about 3.1%. With regard to this clone: The target antigen is unknown.

The rearrangement uses TRBV28 and TRBJ2-2; a possible D gene is TRBD1 (5 bases). Material: PBMCs. The receptor comes from a man younger than 45 in good health and CMV-seronegative. The CDR3 DNA reads TGTGCCAGCATCTTAGGGGCGAGAACCGGGGAGCTGTTTTTT. Translation gives CASILGARTGELFF. Filled out from reference TRBV28 and TRBJ2-2, the complete variable domain reads DVKVTQSSRYLVKRTGEKVFLECVQDMDHENMFWYRQDPGLGLRLIYFSYDVKMKEKGDIPEGYSVSREKKERFSLILESASTNQTSMYLCASILGARTGELFFGEGSRLTVL.